This T cell receptor beta chain emerged from a study of blood T cell repertoires in COVID-19. Study-level background: Italy, Spain and the United States were the sources of the convalescent and acute COVID-19 samples. In each case, the material was cDNA or gDNA derived from T cells, B-cell-depleted T cells, or PBMCs.

Methods used by the authors: Amplifying reference gene primers gave estimates of nucleated cell counts. Assay used: immunoSEQ multiplex PCR; TCRdb lists only in-frame clones, some missing. That table supplies the V and J calls and clone size; D and trimming were determined from the DNA. Of about 100,000 clones in the sample, over 75% were seen once. Germline V gene sequence: CDR1 SGDLS, CDR2 YYNGEE. The CDR3 loop spans 16 amino acids. V lost 3 bases and J lost 4; bases outside the gene matches: 11. The sample was peripheral blood. The chain recombines TRBV9 with TRBJ1-2; 8 positions match TRBD1. This TCR was sampled from a human donor in a cohort sampled during active COVID-19. CDR3 amino acids: CASSAWDRPAVYGYTF. The DNA for the CDR3 is TGTGCCAGCAGCGCCTGGGACAGGCCAGCGGTCTATGGCTACACCTTC.